This T cell receptor (beta chain) was retrieved from a study of blood T cells in healthy people across ages. Study results and caveats: Per million T cells, TCR beta diversity dropped roughly linearly as age increased.

This clonotype was observed a handful of times. Antigen specificity is unknown. A second PCR, run for roughly 7 to 12 cycles, used a sample-barcoded 5' primer plus a J-beta primer mix. TCRdb independently ran MiXCR on the 5' RACE reads; one entry per CDR3 protein. The repertoire includes about 1.6 million distinct CDR3 sequences, about 31% of them detected once, and about 11% sits in the top ten. The CDR3 extends over 15 amino acids. Germline V gene lookup returns CDR1 SGHDN and CDR2 FVKESK. What was sequenced was blood. V is TRBV14 and J is TRBJ2-4; perhaps TRBD2 as D (5 bases). Judging by the DNA end, TRBJ2-7 fits better; the J call may be wrong. The origin of this receptor is a woman between 25 and 40 years old in good health. This CDR3 is CASSQGKGAVYEQYF. CDR3 DNA: TGTGCCAGCAGCCAGGGGAAGGGAGCAGTCTACGAGCAGTACTTC.